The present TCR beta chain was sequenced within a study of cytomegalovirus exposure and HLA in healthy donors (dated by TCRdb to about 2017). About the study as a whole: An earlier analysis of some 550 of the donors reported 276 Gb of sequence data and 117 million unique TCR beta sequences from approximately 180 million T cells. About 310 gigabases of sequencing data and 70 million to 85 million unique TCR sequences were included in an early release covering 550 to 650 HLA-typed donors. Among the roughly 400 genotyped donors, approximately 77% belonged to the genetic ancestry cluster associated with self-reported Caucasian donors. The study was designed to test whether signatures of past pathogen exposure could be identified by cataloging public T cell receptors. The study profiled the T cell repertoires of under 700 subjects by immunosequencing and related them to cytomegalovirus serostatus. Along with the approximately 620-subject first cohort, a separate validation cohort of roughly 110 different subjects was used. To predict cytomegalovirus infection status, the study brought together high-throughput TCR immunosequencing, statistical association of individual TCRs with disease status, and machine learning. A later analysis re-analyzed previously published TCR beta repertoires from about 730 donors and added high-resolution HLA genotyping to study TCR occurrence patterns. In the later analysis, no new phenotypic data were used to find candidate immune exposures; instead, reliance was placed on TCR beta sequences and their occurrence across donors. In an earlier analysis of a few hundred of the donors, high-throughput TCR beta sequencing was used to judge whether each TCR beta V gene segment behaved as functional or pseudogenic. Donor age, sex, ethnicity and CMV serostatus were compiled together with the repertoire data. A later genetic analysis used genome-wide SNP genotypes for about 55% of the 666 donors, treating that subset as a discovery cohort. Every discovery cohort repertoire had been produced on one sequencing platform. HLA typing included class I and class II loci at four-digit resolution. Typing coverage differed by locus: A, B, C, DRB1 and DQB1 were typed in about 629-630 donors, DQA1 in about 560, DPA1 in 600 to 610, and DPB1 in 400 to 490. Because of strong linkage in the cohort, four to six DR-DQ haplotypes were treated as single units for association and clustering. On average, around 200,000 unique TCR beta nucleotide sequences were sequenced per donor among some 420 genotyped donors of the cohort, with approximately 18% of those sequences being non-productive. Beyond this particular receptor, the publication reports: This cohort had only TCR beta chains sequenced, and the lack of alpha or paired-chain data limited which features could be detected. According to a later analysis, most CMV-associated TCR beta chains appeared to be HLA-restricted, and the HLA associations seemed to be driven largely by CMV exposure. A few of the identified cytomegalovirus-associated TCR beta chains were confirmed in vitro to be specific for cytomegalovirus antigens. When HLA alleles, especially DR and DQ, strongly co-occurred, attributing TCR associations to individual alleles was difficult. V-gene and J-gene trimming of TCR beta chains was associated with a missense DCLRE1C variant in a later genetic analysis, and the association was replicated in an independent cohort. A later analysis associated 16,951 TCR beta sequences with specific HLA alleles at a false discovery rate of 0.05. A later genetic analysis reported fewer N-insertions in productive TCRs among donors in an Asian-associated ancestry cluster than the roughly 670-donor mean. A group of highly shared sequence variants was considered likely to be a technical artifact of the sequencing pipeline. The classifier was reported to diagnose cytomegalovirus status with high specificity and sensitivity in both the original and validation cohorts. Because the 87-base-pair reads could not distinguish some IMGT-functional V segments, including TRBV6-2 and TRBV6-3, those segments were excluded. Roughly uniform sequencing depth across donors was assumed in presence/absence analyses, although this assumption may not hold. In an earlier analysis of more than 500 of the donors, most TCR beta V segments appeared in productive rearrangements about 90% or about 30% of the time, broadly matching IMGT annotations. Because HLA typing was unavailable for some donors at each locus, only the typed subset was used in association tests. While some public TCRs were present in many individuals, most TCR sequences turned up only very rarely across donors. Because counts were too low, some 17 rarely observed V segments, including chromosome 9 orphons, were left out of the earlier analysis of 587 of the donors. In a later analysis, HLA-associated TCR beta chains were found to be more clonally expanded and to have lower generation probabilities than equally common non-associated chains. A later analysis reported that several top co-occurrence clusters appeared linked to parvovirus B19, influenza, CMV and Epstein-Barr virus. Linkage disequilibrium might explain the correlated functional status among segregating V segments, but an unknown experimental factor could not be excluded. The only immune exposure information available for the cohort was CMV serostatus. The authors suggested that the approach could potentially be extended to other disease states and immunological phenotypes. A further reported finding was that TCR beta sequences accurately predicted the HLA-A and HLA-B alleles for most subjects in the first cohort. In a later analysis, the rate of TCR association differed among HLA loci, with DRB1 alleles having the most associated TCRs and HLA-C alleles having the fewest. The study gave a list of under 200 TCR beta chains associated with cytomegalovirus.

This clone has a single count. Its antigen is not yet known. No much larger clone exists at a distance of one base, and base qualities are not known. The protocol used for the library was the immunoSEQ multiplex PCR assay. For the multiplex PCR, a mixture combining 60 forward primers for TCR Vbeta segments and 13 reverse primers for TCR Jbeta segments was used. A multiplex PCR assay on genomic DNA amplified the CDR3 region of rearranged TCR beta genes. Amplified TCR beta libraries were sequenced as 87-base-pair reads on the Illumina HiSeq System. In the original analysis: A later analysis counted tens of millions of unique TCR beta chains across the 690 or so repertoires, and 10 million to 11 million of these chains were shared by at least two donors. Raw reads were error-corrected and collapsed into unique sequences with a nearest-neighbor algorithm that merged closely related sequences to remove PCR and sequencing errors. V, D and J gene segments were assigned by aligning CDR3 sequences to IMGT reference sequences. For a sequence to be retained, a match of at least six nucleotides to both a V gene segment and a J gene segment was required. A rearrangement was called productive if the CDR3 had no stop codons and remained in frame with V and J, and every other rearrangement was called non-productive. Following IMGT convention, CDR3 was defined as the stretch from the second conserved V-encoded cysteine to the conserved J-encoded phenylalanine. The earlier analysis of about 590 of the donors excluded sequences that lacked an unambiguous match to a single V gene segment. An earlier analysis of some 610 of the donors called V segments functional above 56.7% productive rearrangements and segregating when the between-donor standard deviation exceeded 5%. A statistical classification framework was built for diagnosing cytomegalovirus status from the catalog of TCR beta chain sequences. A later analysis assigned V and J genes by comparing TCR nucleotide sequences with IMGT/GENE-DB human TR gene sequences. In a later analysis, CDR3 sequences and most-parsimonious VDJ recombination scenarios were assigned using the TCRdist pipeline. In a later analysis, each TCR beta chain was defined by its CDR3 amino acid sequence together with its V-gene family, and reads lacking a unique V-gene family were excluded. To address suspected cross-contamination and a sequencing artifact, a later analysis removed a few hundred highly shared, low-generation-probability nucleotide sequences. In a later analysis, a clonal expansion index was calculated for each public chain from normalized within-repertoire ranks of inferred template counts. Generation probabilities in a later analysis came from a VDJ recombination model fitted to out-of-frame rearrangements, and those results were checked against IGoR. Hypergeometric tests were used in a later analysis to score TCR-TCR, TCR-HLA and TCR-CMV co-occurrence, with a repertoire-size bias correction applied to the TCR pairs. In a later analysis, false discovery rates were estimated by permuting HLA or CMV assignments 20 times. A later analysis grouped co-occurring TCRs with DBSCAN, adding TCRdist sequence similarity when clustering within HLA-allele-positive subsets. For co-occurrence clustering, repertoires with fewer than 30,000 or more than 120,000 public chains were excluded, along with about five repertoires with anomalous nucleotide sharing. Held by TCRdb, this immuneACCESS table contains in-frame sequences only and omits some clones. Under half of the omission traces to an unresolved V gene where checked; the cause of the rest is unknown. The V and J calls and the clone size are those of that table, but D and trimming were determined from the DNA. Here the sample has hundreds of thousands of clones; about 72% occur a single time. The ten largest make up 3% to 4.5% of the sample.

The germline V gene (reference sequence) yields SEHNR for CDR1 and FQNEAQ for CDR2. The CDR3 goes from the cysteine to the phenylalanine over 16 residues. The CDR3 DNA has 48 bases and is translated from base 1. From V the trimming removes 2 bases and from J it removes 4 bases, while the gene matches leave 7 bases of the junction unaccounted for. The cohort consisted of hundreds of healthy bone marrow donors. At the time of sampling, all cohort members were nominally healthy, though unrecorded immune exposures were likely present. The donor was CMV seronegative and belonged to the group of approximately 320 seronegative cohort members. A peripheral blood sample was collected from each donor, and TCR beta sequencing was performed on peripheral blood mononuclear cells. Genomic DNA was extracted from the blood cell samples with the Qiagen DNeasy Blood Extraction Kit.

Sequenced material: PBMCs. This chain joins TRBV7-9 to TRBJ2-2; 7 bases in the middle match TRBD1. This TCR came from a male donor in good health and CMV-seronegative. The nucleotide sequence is TGTGCCAGCAGCTTACCGCGGACAGGCTTCACCGGGGAGCTGTTTTTT. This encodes CASSLPRTGFTGELFF.